This paragraph covers one T cell receptor (beta chain) sequence. Its target is not known. The CDR3 is made up of 16 amino acids. From germline, CDR1 is LNHDA and CDR2 SQIVND (reference sequence). The V and J ends lost 1 base and 2 bases, in that order; junction bases with no gene match: 3. The sample is drawn from a study of radiotherapy plus CTLA-4 blockade in lung cancer. Study context: Disease control was achieved by around 33% of patients, and objective responses by 15% to 20%. Whole-study findings and limits: According to reports, early shifts in blood T cell clones, alongside interferon-beta, forecast response most accurately.

Focal radiation and CTLA-4 blockade (ipilimumab) were tested in chemo-refractory metastatic non-small-cell lung cancer patients. Using immunoSEQ multiplex PCR, the repertoire was profiled, and TCRdb retains in-frame clones only, with some absent. The sample includes about 110,000 clones, more than 75% of them seen just once. The material sequenced was peripheral blood, taken from a patient treated with radiotherapy plus ipilimumab. The sequence was obtained from a human donor with non-small cell lung cancer that progressed on radiotherapy plus ipilimumab. Some clones in this sample may be carry-over from other donors' samples. The chain employs TRBV19 and TRBJ2-1; 9 bases are shared with TRBD2. The CDR3 reads CASSIAASGAYNEQFF. The DNA for the CDR3 is TGTGCCAGTAGTATAGCAGCTAGCGGGGCCTACAATGAGCAGTTCTTC.